A single sample is the source of the 22 T cell receptor beta chains below, sequenced in a study of cytomegalovirus exposure and HLA in healthy donors. The PCR employed 60 Vbeta primers together with 13 Jbeta primers. The method was immunoSEQ multiplex PCR; TCRdb's version includes in-frame clones alone and lacks a portion of them. The table includes 75,000 to 95,000 clones, around 78% detected once. Material: PBMCs. Every receptor here comes from a male donor in good health and CMV-seropositive.

V and J are TRBV7-2 and TRBJ2-3; 10 bases map to TRBD2. This CDR3 is built from 14 residues. CDR1 SGHTA and CDR2 FQGNSA come from the germline V gene. V gave up 5 bases and J gave up 6 bases; unmatched junction bases: 5. The chain's CDR3 is CASSPGGLADTQYF. As DNA, the CDR3 is TGTGCCAGCAGCCCAGGGGGACTAGCGGATACGCAGTATTTT. The whole variable domain, remainder taken from reference TRBV7-2 and TRBJ2-3, is GAGVSQSPSNKVTEKGKDVELRCDPISGHTALYWYRQSLGQGLEFLIYFQGNSAPDKSGLPSDRFSAERTGGSVSTLTIQRTQQEDSAVYLCASSPGGLADTQYFGPGTRLTVL.

V gene TRBV5-4 combines with J gene TRBJ2-7, with 8 bases aligning to TRBD2. The junction had 9 bases not matched to a gene; V was cut back by 4 bases and J by 3 bases. Per the germline V gene, CDR1 is SGHNT and CDR2 is YYREEE (reference sequence). This CDR3 is built from 15 residues. CDR3 nucleotides: TGTGCCAGCAGCCTCCTAGGAGCGGGAGACTACGAGCAGTACTTC. The encoded protein is CASSLLGAGDYEQYF. The full variable domain, in which reference TRBV5-4 and TRBJ2-7 provide the parts outside the CDR3, is ETGVTQSPTHLIKTRGQQVTLRCSSQSGHNTVSWYQQALGQGPQFIFQYYREEENGRGNFPPRFSGLQFPNYSSELNVNALELDDSALYLCASSLLGAGDYEQYFGPGTRLTVT.

The V gene is TRBV27, the J gene TRBJ2-1; TRBD2 is a possible D gene (5 bases). Germline lookup yields CDR1 MNHEY and CDR2 SMNVEV (reference sequence). V was pared by 2 bases and J by 10 bases, with 6 bases between. The CDR3 runs 11 residues. The CDR3 DNA follows: TGTGCCAGCAGTTTAACGGGAGAGCAGTTCTTC. Protein sequence: CASSLTGEQFF.

The CDR3 loop reads CASSLPPGQGLYEQFF. DNA for the CDR3: TGCGCCAGCAGCTTGCCCCCGGGACAGGGCCTGTATGAGCAGTTCTTC. The chain employs TRBV5-1 and TRBJ2-1, with 9 bases fitting TRBD1. CDR1 SGHRS and CDR2 YFSETQ come from the germline V gene. The CDR3 length is 16 residues. V lost 1 base, J lost 8 bases, and 10 bases stayed unmatched.

This clone was counted once. The rearrangement joins TRBV5-6 to TRBJ2-7; TRBD1 aligns across 7 bases. CDR3 length: 15 residues. Germline V gene lookup returns CDR1 SGHDT and CDR2 YYEEEE. V was clipped by 4 bases and J by 2 bases; unmatched bases: 9. DNA for the CDR3: TGTGCCAGCAGCCTGGGACAGATTAAGGCCTACGAGCAGTACTTC. Translated, it gives CASSLGQIKAYEQYF.

The chain couples TRBV18 to TRBJ1-2; TRBD1 matches at 8 bases. The V segment lost 4 bases and the J segment 4 bases; nucleotides outside the gene matches: 5. The CDR3 is 14 residues long. Germline V gene data show CDR1 as KGHSH and CDR2 as LQKENI. This chain's CDR3 is CASSQGQELYGYTF. CDR3 sequence (DNA): TGTGCCAGCTCACAGGGACAGGAACTCTATGGCTACACCTTC. Drawing the rest from reference TRBV18 and TRBJ1-2, the complete variable domain is NAGVMQNPRHLVRRRGQEARLRCSPMKGHSHVYWYRQLPEEGLKFMVYLQKENIIDESGMPKERFSAEFPKEGPSILRIQQVVRGDSAAYFCASSQGQELYGYTFGSGTRLTVV.

The rearrangement joins TRBV7-9 to TRBJ2-1; 10 bases fit TRBD2. CDR1 SEHNR and CDR2 FQNEAQ come from the germline V gene (reference sequence). J was trimmed by 3 bases and V by 2 bases; bases with no gene match: 7. The CDR3 has 17 amino acids. In DNA, the CDR3 is TGTGCCAGCAGCTTAAACCCTAGCGGGAGTTTCTACAATGAGCAGTTCTTC. Amino acid sequence: CASSLNPSGSFYNEQFF.

This chain links TRBV19 with TRBJ2-7; 7 bases agree with TRBD2. The germline V gene has CDR1 LNHDA and CDR2 SQIVND (reference sequence). This CDR3 is built from 14 residues. The J segment lost 2 bases and the V segment lost 3 bases, leaving 4 bases of the junction unmatched. Written as DNA, the CDR3 is TGTGCCAGTAGTATGTCGCGGGGGACCTACGAGCAGTACTTC. It codes for CASSMSRGTYEQYF.

The chain couples TRBV5-4 to TRBJ2-1; the match to TRBD2 covers 13 bases. The germline V gene encodes CDR1 SGHNT and CDR2 YYREEE (reference sequence). The CDR3 consists of 16 residues. The J segment lost 7 bases and the V segment lost 0 bases, leaving 4 bases of the junction unmatched. CDR3 region: CASSLARTSGRNEQFF. The CDR3 coding sequence is TGTGCCAGCAGCTTGGCGCGGACTAGCGGGAGAAATGAGCAGTTCTTC.

J is TRBJ2-5 and V is TRBV30; 7 positions match TRBD1. The germline CDR1 and CDR2 sequences are GTSNPN and SVGIG (reference sequence). V gave up 2 bases and J gave up 11 bases; unmatched junction bases: 11. The CDR3 has 13 residues. CDR3 sequence reads: CAWSRDRATQQYF. CDR3 sequence (DNA): TGTGCCTGGAGTCGAGACAGGGCCACTCAACAGTACTTC. The variable domain in full, with the rest retrieved from reference TRBV30 and TRBJ2-5, is SQTIHQWPATLVQPVGSPLSLECTVEGTSNPNLYWYRQAAGRGLQLLFYSVGIGQISSEVPQNLSASRPQDRQFILSSKKLLLSDSGFYLCAWSRDRATQQYFGPGTRLLVL.

The V gene is TRBV5-1, the J gene TRBJ2-7, with D possibly TRBD1 on 8 matching bases. Per the germline V gene, CDR1 is SGHRS and CDR2 is YFSETQ. The length of the CDR3 is 17 residues. Trimming removed 4 bases at V and 2 bases at J, with 22 bases between. The CDR3 bases are TGCGCCAGCAGCCCATGGGGGGGGGTGGACAGGGCCTACGAGCAGTACTTC. It codes for CASSPWGGVDRAYEQYF. The whole variable domain, remainder taken from reference TRBV5-1 and TRBJ2-7, is KAGVTQTPRYLIKTRGQQVTLSCSPISGHRSVSWYQQTPGQGLQFLFEYFSETQRNKGNFPGRFSGRQFSNSRSEMNVSTLELGDSALYLCASSPWGGVDRAYEQYFGPGTRLTVT.

The CDR3 coding sequence is TGTGCCAGCAGTTTAAGAGGGTTCACTCAGCCCCAGCATTTT. Translation gives CASSLRGFTQPQHF. The V call is TRBV28, the J call TRBJ1-5, with D uncertain. Germline V gives CDR1 MDHEN, CDR2 SYDVKM. The CDR3 contains 14 residues. V was clipped by 2 bases and J by 6 bases, with 11 bases between them.

This chain links TRBV19 with TRBJ1-5; 8 nucleotides agree with TRBD1. The CDR3 has 16 amino acids. Losses at the gene ends were 6 bases for V and 2 bases for J; bases not matched to a gene: 9. Germline lookup yields CDR1 LNHDA and CDR2 SQIVND (reference sequence). The CDR3 DNA follows: TGTGCCAGTAGGCCAGGGGGCCCGGGTGGCAATCAGCCCCAGCATTTT. This codes for CASRPGGPGGNQPQHF.

CDR3 DNA: TGCGCCAGCAGCCAAGAAGGTAACAGGGGGTCTGAAGCTTTCTTT. It encodes CASSQEGNRGSEAFF. This chain joins TRBV4-1 and TRBJ1-1; TRBD1 matches 8 bases. With 0 bases clipped from V and 6 bases from J, the junction kept 6 bases outside the gene matches. Germline CDR1 reads MGHRA; CDR2 reads YSYEKL. The CDR3 loop spans 15 amino acids.

The chain couples TRBV27 to TRBJ2-1, with TRBD2 identical over 9 bases. Germline V gene sequence: CDR1 MNHEY, CDR2 SMNVEV (reference sequence). This CDR3 is 16 amino acids long. V was pared by 5 bases and J by 8 bases, with 13 bases of the junction left unmatched. In nucleotides, the CDR3 is TGTGCCAGCAGTCCCCCGAGAGCGGGAGGTGGGTATGAGCAGTTCTTC. It yields the protein CASSPPRAGGGYEQFF.

The chain uses TRBV11-2 and TRBJ1-4, with a weak D call TRBD1 (5 bases). The CDR3 consists of 16 residues. The germline gives CDR1 SGHAT, CDR2 FQNNGV. Trimming cost V 2 bases and J 8 bases, with 18 bases left between them. The CDR3 nucleotides read TGTGCCAGCAGCTTATCCCTCGGGACTATAAAAGAAAAACTGTTTTTT. Amino acid sequence: CASSLSLGTIKEKLFF.

In its sample, this clone was seen once. The rearrangement links TRBV19 to TRBJ2-2, with D possibly TRBD1 on 6 matching bases. The CDR3 contains 14 residues. V lost 7 bases and J 2 bases, leaving 11 bases between the germline ends. CDR1 is LNHDA and CDR2 is SQIVND in the germline V gene (reference sequence). The CDR3 region has the DNA TGTGCCAGTAAGAGGACAGCAAACACCGGGGAGCTGTTTTTT. Protein sequence: CASKRTANTGELFF.

V is TRBV5-6 and J is TRBJ1-5; D gene unclear. The CDR3 has 16 amino acids. The V end lost 0 bases, the J end lost 5 bases, and 15 bases lay between the germline ends. Per germline, CDR1 SGHDT and CDR2 YYEEEE. CDR3 coding DNA: TGTGCCAGCAGCTTGGCGGGGAGGCAGGCCGATCAGCCCCAGCATTTT. Translating gives CASSLAGRQADQPQHF. The full variable domain, completed using reference TRBV5-6 and TRBJ1-5, is DAGVTQSPTHLIKTRGQQVTLRCSPKSGHDTVSWYQQALGQGPQFIFQYYEEEERQRGNFPDRFSGHQFPNYSSELNVNALLLGDSALYLCASSLAGRQADQPQHFGDGTRLSIL.

The J gene is TRBJ2-2, the V gene TRBV7-2; 7 bases match TRBD2. Germline-derived CDR1 and CDR2 are SGHTA and FQGNSA. This CDR3 spans 13 amino acids. J gave up 5 bases and V 10 bases, and 7 bases lay outside the gene matches. CDR3 sequence: CATSMGGTGELFF. The CDR3 DNA sequence: TGTGCCACCTCAATGGGGGGGACCGGGGAGCTGTTTTTT. Based on the CDR3 plus reference TRBV7-2 and TRBJ2-2, the full variable domain is GAGVSQSPSNKVTEKGKDVELRCDPISGHTALYWYRQSLGQGLEFLIYFQGNSAPDKSGLPSDRFSAERTGGSVSTLTIQRTQQEDSAVYLCATSMGGTGELFFGEGSRLTVL.

The rearrangement links TRBV5-1 to TRBJ2-1, with D possibly matching TRBD2 (6 bases). In germline, CDR1 is SGHRS, CDR2 YFSETQ. The CDR3 covers 14 residues. The V end lost 1 base, the J end lost 6 bases, and 11 bases lay between the germline ends. The CDR3 is CASSLTRGANEQFF. CDR3 sequence (DNA): TGCGCCAGCAGCTTGACCCGCGGGGCCAATGAGCAGTTCTTC.

The chain joins TRBV5-1 to TRBJ2-6; 7 nucleotides align to TRBD1. V gave up 0 bases and J gave up 0 bases; unmatched junction bases: 9. From germline, CDR1 is SGHRS and CDR2 YFSETQ. There are 19 residues in the CDR3. The CDR3 sequence is CASSLAPGQAYSGANVLTF. DNA of the CDR3: TGCGCCAGCAGCTTGGCGCCCGGACAGGCGTACTCTGGGGCCAACGTCCTGACTTTC.

This clone was detected only a few times. The J gene is TRBJ2-5, the V gene TRBV28, with 8 bases that match TRBD2. Germline CDR1 and CDR2: MDHEN and SYDVKM. The CDR3 runs to 15 residues. The junction had 9 bases not matched to a gene; V was cut back by 4 bases and J by 5 bases. The CDR3: CASSSSGGGRETQYF. The CDR3 bases are TGTGCCAGCAGTTCGAGTGGCGGGGGGAGGGAGACCCAGTACTTC.